These 24 T cell receptor beta chains originate from one sample sequenced in a study of T-cell reconstitution after alpha-beta-depleted transplantation in children. For TCRbeta, the library was prepared with unique molecular identifiers. Via MiXCR, TCRdb re-called the PCR reads, giving one row per CDR3 protein. This sample has about 1,000,000 distinct CDR3 sequences, with roughly 29% found just once. The input for sequencing was PBMCs, mostly from graft donor cells, taken 360 days after TCRalphabeta/CD19-depleted stem cell transplant. The receptor source for this set is a boy under two years old who had a stem cell transplant for SCID, so the T cells may come from the graft donor.

The chain employs TRBV24-1 and TRBJ2-1; no clear D gene. Per the germline V gene, CDR1 is KGHDR and CDR2 is SFDVKD. With 4 bases removed from V and 7 bases from J, the gap between germline ends came to 13 bases. The CDR3 sequence is 14 residues long. CDR3 bases: TGTGCCACCAGTGACCGGTACCGAGGTAATGAGCAGTTCTTC. Amino acid sequence: CATSDRYRGNEQFF.

The chain combines TRBV15 with TRBJ2-7; D unresolved. Trimming took 1 base from V and 2 from J, leaving 15 bases between them. CDR1 and CDR2 from the germline V gene are LNHNV and YYDKDF (reference sequence). There are 16 residues in the CDR3. The DNA of the CDR3 is TGTGCCACCAGCAGAGCCGGCCTAGTCCCCACCTACGAGCAGTACTTC. Residues: CATSRAGLVPTYEQYF.

V and J are TRBV18 and TRBJ2-7; a possible D gene is TRBD1 (6 bases). Germline V gene sequence: CDR1 KGHSH, CDR2 LQKENI. V lost 2 bases and J lost 2, with 13 bases in between. This CDR3 region has 15 residues. The CDR3 coding sequence is TGTGCCAGCTCACCATGGGCAGGGGTGGCCTACGAGCAGTACTTC. As protein: CASSPWAGVAYEQYF.

The J gene is TRBJ1-1, the V gene TRBV27; maybe TRBD1 (5 bases). Germline assignment: CDR1 MNHEY and CDR2 SMNVEV (reference sequence). This CDR3 comprises 15 residues. With 2 bases removed from V and 3 bases from J, the gap between germline ends came to 13 bases. The DNA of the CDR3 is TGTGCCAGCAGTTTAGGGACGAGGGGAGACACTGAAGCTTTCTTT. Residues: CASSLGTRGDTEAFF.

There are a few counts of this clonotype. The chain carries TRBV7-8 and TRBJ2-5; D tentatively reads TRBD1 or TRBD2 (5 bases each). This CDR3 spans 16 amino acids. Germline V gene sequence: CDR1 SGHVS, CDR2 FQNEAQ. V gave up 5 bases and J gave up 3 bases, with 19 bases separating them. CDR3 region: CASSTIGTYDKETQYF. Written as DNA, the CDR3 is TGTGCCAGCAGCACAATAGGGACGTACGATAAAGAGACCCAGTACTTC.

The J gene is TRBJ2-2, the V gene TRBV28; D could derive from TRBD1 or TRBD2 (6 bases each). The V and J ends lost 7 bases and 3 bases respectively, with 18 bases between them. The germline V gene encodes CDR1 MDHEN and CDR2 SYDVKM. CDR3 length: 16 residues. The chain's CDR3 is CASTTSGAGDTGELFF. DNA for the CDR3: TGTGCCAGCACCACCTCGGGGGCAGGGGACACCGGGGAGCTGTTTTTT.

The table lists this clonotype with a few counts. DNA of the CDR3: TGTGCCAGCAGCCAAGTGCACAGGCCGAGCTCTGGAAACACCATATATTTT. Translating it yields CASSQVHRPSSGNTIYF. V usage is TRBV3-1 and J usage is TRBJ1-3; D may be TRBD1 (5 bases). V lost 1 base to trimming and J lost 0 bases, with 13 bases between them. Germline V lookup: CDR1 LGHDT, CDR2 YNNKEL (reference sequence). CDR3 size: 17 residues.

DNA of the CDR3: TGTGCCAGCAGCCTGGGGTCCGGGGTTAACTCTGGAAACACCATATATTTT. Translated: CASSLGSGVNSGNTIYF. The genes are TRBV12-3 or TRBV12-4 and TRBJ1-3; D uncertain. With 6 bases removed from V and 0 bases from J, the gap between germline ends came to 18 bases. This CDR3 region has 17 residues.

The V gene is TRBV27, the J gene TRBJ2-1, with D perhaps matching TRBD1 or TRBD2 (6 bases each). CDR3 length: 16 residues. Germline V gene data show CDR1 as MNHEY and CDR2 as SMNVEV (reference sequence). Trimming pared 1 base from V and 5 bases from J, leaving 15 bases between. Written as DNA, the CDR3 is TGTGCCAGCAGTTTATATCTTCGGGGGCCCGACAATGAGCAGTTCTTC. Amino acid sequence: CASSLYLRGPDNEQFF.

This clonotype was found a few times. This rearrangement joins TRBV28 to TRBJ1-1; 7 bases agree with TRBD1. The CDR3 has 15 amino acids. CDR1 is MDHEN and CDR2 is SYDVKM in the germline V gene. The V segment lost 6 bases and the J segment 1 base; nucleotides outside the gene matches: 8. CDR3 residues: CASRPYRGGNTEAFF. The CDR3 DNA reads as TGTGCCAGCAGGCCGTACAGGGGCGGGAACACTGAAGCTTTCTTT.

As for this clonotype: A much larger clone lies one base from this, so it may be a read error. This rearrangement joins TRBV2 to TRBJ2-5, with 8 bases fitting TRBD1. Germline values: CDR1 SNHLY, CDR2 FYNNEI. There are 13 residues in the CDR3. Trimming removed 5 bases from V and 4 bases from J; junction bases left unmatched: 3. The CDR3 region has the DNA TGTGCCAGCAGTATACAGGGGGTAGAGACCCAGTACTTC. This gives the protein CASSIQGVETQYF.

In nucleotides, the CDR3 is TGTGCCAGCAGCACCAACAGGGGATCAACCTACGAGCAGTACTTC. Amino acids: CASSTNRGSTYEQYF. The chain links TRBV7-9 to TRBJ2-7; 7 bases map to TRBD1. CDR1 SEHNR and CDR2 FQNEAQ come from the germline V gene (reference sequence). This CDR3 has 15 amino acids. The V and J ends lost 5 bases and 2 bases, in that order; junction bases with no gene match: 9.

This clonotype was found a few times. CDR3 nucleotide sequence: TGCAGCGTCTCCTGGACAGGTGAAGCTTTCTTT. It specifies CSVSWTGEAFF. The chain combines TRBV29-1 with TRBJ1-1; the match to TRBD1 covers 7 bases. The J segment lost 7 bases and the V segment lost 6 bases, leaving 5 bases of the junction unmatched. Per the germline V gene, CDR1 is SQVTM and CDR2 is ANQGSEA. There are 11 residues in the CDR3.

CDR3 bases: TGTGCCAGCAGCAGAAAAGGAGGGGAACCCTCCTACGAGCAGTACGTC. This encodes CASSRKGGEPSYEQYV. V usage is TRBV21-1 and J usage is TRBJ2-7; the table's TRBD2 call for D was not verified on the DNA. TRBV21-1 is recorded as a pseudogene. The CDR3 spans 16 residues.

The chain joins TRBV20-1 to TRBJ1-5; perhaps TRBD1 as D (6 bases). This CDR3 has 16 amino acids. Germline lookup yields CDR1 DFQATT and CDR2 SNEGSKA (reference sequence). V lost 6 bases and J lost 0, with 18 bases in between. CDR3 amino acids: CSALARGLGSNQPQHF. The CDR3 bases are TGCAGTGCCTTAGCCAGGGGCCTGGGTAGCAATCAGCCCCAGCATTTT.

The chain couples TRBV6-5 to TRBJ2-3; tentatively, D is TRBD1 (6 bases). V lost 0 bases to trimming and J lost 1 base, with 11 bases between them. Per the germline V gene, CDR1 is MNHEY and CDR2 is SVGAGI. The CDR3 length is 16 residues. This chain's CDR3 is CASSYSGAGGTDTQYF. The CDR3 DNA is TGTGCCAGCAGTTACTCCGGGGCAGGGGGCACAGATACGCAGTATTTT.

The CDR3 DNA reads as TGTGCCAGCAACCGGGACCGTGGGACCCAGTACTTC. This translates into CASNRDRGTQYF. The chain combines TRBV12-3 or TRBV12-4 with TRBJ2-5; D might be TRBD1 or TRBD2, each matching 5 bases. The ends were cut back, 7 bases at V and 7 bases at J, with 13 bases in the middle. The CDR3 has 12 amino acids.

The chain carries TRBV5-4 and TRBJ2-7; the D gene is possibly TRBD1 (5 bases). The CDR3 covers 14 residues. Germline CDR1 SGHNT, CDR2 YYREEE (reference sequence). V was clipped by 0 bases and J by 2 bases, with 9 bases between them. The CDR3 protein is CASSLEDSAYEQYF. In nucleotides, the CDR3 is TGTGCCAGCAGCTTGGAAGACAGCGCCTACGAGCAGTACTTC.

The chain has TRBV4-3 and TRBJ2-1; D is uncertain. The V end was cut by 0 bases, the J end by 10 bases, with 13 bases between. Germline values: CDR1 LGHNA, CDR2 YSLEER. This CDR3 region has 14 residues. The DNA for the CDR3 is TGCGCCAGCAGCCAAGAGCCCCCGGGCAAAGAGCAGTTCTTC. As protein: CASSQEPPGKEQFF.

The chain employs TRBV5-1 and TRBJ2-7, with a possible D match to TRBD2 (6 bases). Deletions cut 4 bases from V and 6 bases from J, with 20 bases between. This CDR3 is 15 amino acids long. The germline V gene has CDR1 SGHRS and CDR2 YFSETQ. The CDR3, as DNA: TGCGCCAGCAGCCTGGGACTCCCTAATACCCGCGAGCAGTACTTC. Its translation is CASSLGLPNTREQYF.

This sequence joins TRBV29-1 and TRBJ2-7; 8 bases align to TRBD1. Losses at the gene ends were 1 base for V and 7 bases for J; bases not matched to a gene: 9. The germline gives CDR1 SQVTM, CDR2 ANQGSEA. The CDR3 is made up of 14 amino acids. The CDR3 nucleotides are TGCAGCGTTGAAGCGGGGGACAGGCCTTGGGAGCAGTACTTC. Translating it yields CSVEAGDRPWEQYF.

This chain joins TRBV29-1 and TRBJ1-2, with D maybe TRBD1 (5 bases). Trimming left V 6 bases short and J 4 bases short, with 21 bases between. The CDR3 sequence is 15 residues long. Germline V gene data show CDR1 as SQVTM and CDR2 as ANQGSEA. CDR3 bases: TGCAGCGTGGAAATTATTGGAGGACAACGCTATGGCTACACCTTC. This encodes CSVEIIGGQRYGYTF.

The chain carries TRBV29-1 and TRBJ2-1; the match to TRBD2 covers 16 bases. The CDR3 is 16 residues long. Germline V lookup: CDR1 SQVTM, CDR2 ANQGSEA. J lost 8 bases, V lost 7 bases, and 11 bases had no gene match. The CDR3 loop reads CSAGGTSGGAWDEQFF. CDR3 in DNA: TGCAGCGCTGGCGGGACTAGCGGGGGGGCCTGGGATGAGCAGTTCTTC.

This clonotype was detected a few times. The chain uses TRBV5-5 and TRBJ2-5; 7 bases fit TRBD2. The trim removed 4 bases at V and 1 base at J, leaving 4 bases unmatched. The CDR3 sequence is 14 residues long. The germline V gene has CDR1 SGHKS and CDR2 YYEKEE (reference sequence). CDR3 residues: CASSRAGIQETQYF. The DNA for the CDR3 is TGTGCCAGCAGCAGAGCGGGGATCCAAGAGACCCAGTACTTC.